Below, 4 T cell receptor beta chains from the same sample are listed, as sequenced in a study of blood T cell repertoires in COVID-19. Using immunoSEQ multiplex PCR, the repertoire was profiled, and TCRdb retains in-frame clones only, with some absent. The sample carries 260,000 or so clones, nearly 90% recorded once. The sequenced material came from peripheral blood. Receptor source: a man younger than 35 with active or convalescent COVID-19.

The chain links TRBV5-4 to TRBJ1-1, with D unresolved. This CDR3 contains 16 residues. The V end lost 1 base, the J end lost 1 base, and 14 bases lay between the germline ends. CDR1 SGHNT and CDR2 YYREEE come from the germline V gene (reference sequence). CDR3 coding DNA: TGTGCCAGCAGCTTGATCGCCGGACTTAGGAACACTGAAGCTTTCTTT. As protein: CASSLIAGLRNTEAFF.

The chain couples TRBV21-1 to TRBJ2-1; the DNA was not compared with TRBD2, the D call given in the table. TRBV21-1 is a pseudogene segment. The CDR3 loop spans 17 amino acids. The CDR3 DNA follows: TGTGCCAGCAGCAACCCTTCTTTAAGCGGGAGCGCCCACGAGCAGTTCTTC. It yields the protein CASSNPSLSGSAHEQFF.

The rearrangement uses TRBV19 and TRBJ1-1; no clear D gene. V was cut by 7 bases and J by 6 bases, with 21 bases left in between. Germline loops: CDR1 LNHDA, CDR2 SQIVND (reference sequence). CDR3 length: 15 amino acids. CDR3 region: CASTSLWAPEAEAFF. The CDR3 DNA reads as TGTGCCAGTACCTCCCTCTGGGCGCCGGAGGCTGAAGCTTTCTTT.

The V and J genes are TRBV19 and TRBJ1-2; D is perhaps TRBD1 (6 bases). Germline CDR1 and CDR2: LNHDA and SQIVND (reference sequence). V was shortened by 5 bases and J by 5 bases, with 21 bases between the two germline ends. This CDR3 is built from 16 residues. CDR3 nucleotides: TGTGCCAGTAGTCCCCAAAGTCAGGGGACAAGGTATGGCTACACCTTC. Translation: CASSPQSQGTRYGYTF.